Included here is one T cell receptor beta chain sequence, with context. This record comes from a study of TIL therapy for anti-PD-1-resistant metastatic lung cancer. The time point here: pre-treatment sample, taken before nivolumab and TIL therapy. Most excised metastases sampled were pleural nodules or supraclavicular lymph nodes. V lost 0 bases to trimming and J lost 2 bases; unmatched junction nucleotides: 6. Germline V gene lookup returns CDR1 LGHNA and CDR2 YNFKEQ. This CDR3 region has 17 residues. The immunoSEQ assay was v3. Only in-frame clones appear in the TCRdb table, and some are missing; sequencing was by immunoSEQ multiplex PCR. The sample has 95,000 or so clones, 50% to 70% seen once; the top ten hold approximately 11%.

The sequence was obtained from a person aged 25-79 years with non-small cell lung cancer. The starting material was tumor tissue, obtained at baseline. V gene TRBV4-2 combines with J gene TRBJ2-3; TRBD2 aligns across 9 bases. The DNA for the CDR3 is TGTGCCAGCAGCCAAGATATAGCGGGGGCGTTCACAGATACGCAGTATTTT. This translates into CASSQDIAGAFTDTQYF.